This is a list of T cell receptor beta chains from one sample in a study of human T cells and chemical hapten exposure. Each CDR3 protein gets one entry after TCRdb re-called the RACE reads with MiXCR. The sample includes 60,000 to 65,000 distinct CDR3 sequences, 9.5% to 12% seen only once; the top ten take roughly 2.1%. Sample: whole blood, taken in connection with sensitization to the hapten diphenylcyclopropenone (DPC). These receptors were taken from a woman in her thirties with alopecia areata. Some clones in this sample may be carry-over from other donors' samples. CDR3s include the opening cysteine and the closing phenylalanine or tryptophan. The D gene is left open where the match is weak. Size values are once, few and many counts, or a class for expanded clones, and some rows have none.

D	size	V	J	CDR3	DNA
TRBD1	few	TRBV7-9	TRBJ1-5	CASSLLDRNQPQHF	TGTGCCAGCAGCTTATTGGACAGGAATCAGCCCCAGCATTTT
NA	NA	TRBV6-4	TRBJ1-1	CASSDANLMNTEAFF	TGTGCCAGCAGTGATGCCAACTTGATGAACACTGAAGCTTTCTTT
TRBD1	NA	TRBV29-1	TRBJ1-2	CSVRTLTGDYGYTF	TGCAGCGTCCGAACTCTTACAGGGGACTATGGCTACACCTTC
NA	many	TRBV5-1	TRBJ2-7	CASSWDKAYEQYF	TGCGCCAGCAGCTGGGACAAAGCCTACGAGCAGTACTTC
TRBD1	NA	TRBV12-3/TRBV12-4	TRBJ1-2	CASRMGQGPYGYTF	TGTGCCAGCAGAATGGGACAGGGACCCTATGGCTACACCTTC
NA	NA	TRBV15	TRBJ1-4	CATSRDPALNEKLFF	TGTGCCACCAGCAGAGATCCGGCCCTTAATGAAAAACTGTTTTTT
NA	many	TRBV28	TRBJ1-1	CASSILMNTEAFF	TGTGCCAGCAGTATCTTGATGAACACTGAAGCTTTCTTT
NA	many	TRBV28	TRBJ2-7	CASSPGTETYEQYF	TGTGCCAGCAGTCCTGGTACAGAGACCTACGAGCAGTACTTC
NA	few	TRBV20-1	TRBJ1-2	CSASRDTRLSGYTF	TGCAGTGCTAGCCGGGACACCCGCCTCTCTGGCTACACCTTC
NA	NA	TRBV28	TRBJ1-2	CASSLAGFHYGYTF	TGTGCCAGCAGTTTAGCAGGGTTCCACTATGGCTACACCTTC
NA	many	TRBV29-1	TRBJ2-5	CSVAGHQTQYF	TGCAGCGTCGCGGGACACCAGACCCAGTACTTC
NA	many	TRBV11-2	TRBJ1-1	CASTPSGGIEAFF	TGTGCCAGCACCCCGAGTGGGGGGATTGAAGCTTTCTTT
TRBD1	few	TRBV18	TRBJ1-1	CASSIGQGGTEAFF	TGTGCCAGCTCAATCGGACAGGGGGGCACTGAAGCTTTCTTT
NA	few	TRBV28	TRBJ2-7	CASRSDGSYEQYF	TGTGCCAGCAGATCGGACGGCTCCTACGAGCAGTACTTC
NA	many	TRBV2	TRBJ1-5	CASTHRGGNQPQHF	TGTGCCAGCACCCATCGAGGGGGCAATCAGCCCCAGCATTTT
TRBD2	many	TRBV6-5	TRBJ2-5	CASSYTLAGAQETQYF	TGTGCCAGCAGTTACACACTAGCGGGAGCGCAAGAGACCCAGTACTTC
NA	few	TRBV5-1	TRBJ2-3	CASSLSAGTDTQYF	TGCGCCAGCAGCTTGAGTGCGGGGACAGATACGCAGTATTTT
TRBD1	few	TRBV29-1	TRBJ2-7	CSVPRGSSSYEQYF	TGCAGCGTTCCCAGGGGGTCGAGCTCCTACGAGCAGTACTTC
NA	few	TRBV7-2	TRBJ2-5	CASSLSTQETQYF	TGTGCCAGCAGCTTATCGACCCAAGAGACCCAGTACTTC
NA	NA	TRBV11-2	TRBJ2-3	CASSPPRGLGDTQYF	TGTGCCAGCAGCCCCCCTCGTGGGCTGGGAGATACGCAGTATTTT
NA	many	TRBV9	TRBJ2-7	CASSSVLGHEQYF	TGTGCCAGCAGCTCCGTCCTGGGGCACGAGCAGTACTTC
TRBD1	NA	TRBV29-1	TRBJ1-1	CSVRQGNVDTEAFF	TGCAGCGTTCGACAGGGGAATGTTGACACTGAAGCTTTCTTT
NA	many	TRBV7-2	TRBJ1-6	CASSLGMNNSPLHF	TGTGCCAGCAGCTTAGGCATGAATAATTCACCCCTCCACTTT
NA	NA	TRBV20-1	TRBJ1-1	CSANSDSNTEAFF	TGCAGTGCGAACAGCGACTCAAACACTGAAGCTTTCTTT
NA	few	TRBV19	TRBJ1-6	CASSPNENSPLHF	TGTGCCAGTAGTCCCAACGAGAATTCACCCCTCCACTTT
TRBD2	many	TRBV12-3/TRBV12-4	TRBJ2-7	CASGPSGTSVDEQYF	TGTGCCAGCGGACCATCCGGGACTAGCGTCGACGAGCAGTACTTC
NA	NA	TRBV10-3	TRBJ2-6	CATWAPDSGANVLTF	TGTGCCACCTGGGCACCGGACTCTGGGGCCAACGTCCTGACTTTC
NA	NA	TRBV6-6	TRBJ1-4	CASSSLQGANEKLFF	TGTGCCAGCAGTTCCCTACAGGGAGCTAATGAAAAACTGTTTTTT
TRBD2	many	TRBV24-1	TRBJ2-3	CATSDFSGGTDTQYF	TGTGCCACCAGTGATTTCTCGGGAGGGACAGATACGCAGTATTTT
NA	many	TRBV7-2	TRBJ1-5	CASSLLGGVNNQPQHF	TGTGCCAGCAGCTTATTGGGCGGGGTCAACAATCAGCCCCAGCATTTT
NA	few	TRBV28	TRBJ1-4	CASTPGRLNEKLFF	TGTGCCAGCACTCCGGGACGGCTTAATGAAAAACTGTTTTTT
TRBD2	many	TRBV28	TRBJ2-1	CASSLVSGGVVTEQFF	TGTGCCAGCAGTTTAGTTAGCGGGGGGGTGGTAACTGAGCAGTTCTTC
NA	NA	TRBV7-9	TRBJ2-7	CASSLEQGLEQYF	TGTGCCAGCAGCTTAGAACAGGGTTTAGAGCAGTACTTC
NA	NA	TRBV7-9	TRBJ2-7	CASSPGGTYYEQYF	TGTGCCAGCAGCCCGGGGGGCACCTACTACGAGCAGTACTTC
NA	NA	TRBV3-1	TRBJ2-3	CASSTRGDTQYF	TGTGCCAGCAGCACTCGCGGAGATACGCAGTATTTT
TRBD2	many	TRBV7-2	TRBJ2-3	CASSFDSGGAADTQYF	TGTGCCAGCAGCTTCGACAGCGGGGGGGCTGCAGATACGCAGTATTTT
NA	NA	TRBV3-1	TRBJ1-1	CASSHRHLNTEAFF	TGTGCCAGCAGCCATCGACATCTGAACACTGAAGCTTTCTTT
TRBD1	few	TRBV20-1	TRBJ1-4	CSARDREGAYEKLFF	TGCAGTGCTAGGGACAGGGAAGGGGCCTATGAAAAACTGTTTTTT
TRBD2	NA	TRBV6-5	TRBJ2-3	CASSYNQRGSTDTQYF	TGTGCCAGCAGTTACAACCAGCGGGGGAGCACAGATACGCAGTATTTT
NA	few	TRBV20-1	TRBJ1-6	CSASGTVNSPLHF	TGCAGTGCTAGTGGGACGGTCAATTCACCCCTCCACTTT
NA	few	TRBV20-1	TRBJ2-1	CSANPLGPYNEQFF	TGCAGTGCTAACCCTCTGGGGCCATACAATGAGCAGTTCTTC
NA	NA	TRBV6-6	TRBJ1-2	CASSPVLGYGYTF	TGTGCCAGCAGCCCTGTTTTGGGTTATGGCTACACCTTC
NA	NA	TRBV6-2/TRBV6-3	TRBJ2-1	CASSPTINQQFF	TGTGCCAGCAGTCCGACAATCAATCAGCAGTTCTTC
NA	many	TRBV6-6	TRBJ2-6	CASSSRPGRGISGANVLTF	TGTGCCAGCAGTAGCAGACCGGGACGGGGGATCTCTGGGGCCAACGTCCTGACTTTC
NA	few	TRBV4-2	TRBJ2-5	CASSQDRSQETQYF	TGTGCCAGCAGCCAAGACCGGAGTCAAGAGACCCAGTACTTC
TRBD1	many	TRBV7-2	TRBJ2-1	CASSFDRANEQFF	TGTGCCAGCAGCTTTGACAGGGCCAATGAGCAGTTCTTC